This T cell receptor (beta chain) was recorded in a study of cytomegalovirus exposure and HLA in healthy donors. Points from the study as a whole: Being productive about 87% or about 30% of the time was typical of most TCR beta V segments in an earlier analysis. High sensitivity and specificity were reportedly achieved when the classifier diagnosed cytomegalovirus status.

This clone occurred a few times. Its matching antigen is unknown. The CDR3 loop spans 15 amino acids. Per the germline V gene, CDR1 is SGHNT and CDR2 is YYREEE (reference sequence). The junction had 6 bases not matched to a gene; V was cut back by 4 bases and J by 1 base. The PCR was carried out with 60 Vbeta primers and 13 Jbeta primers. The method was immunoSEQ multiplex PCR; TCRdb's version includes in-frame clones alone and lacks a portion of them. The data contain some 160,000 clones, about 80% of them singletons. The receptor's source is a woman in her 30s in good health and CMV-seronegative. The source material was PBMCs. This chain uses TRBV5-4 with TRBJ2-7; 9 bases are a match to TRBD1. CDR3 in DNA: TGTGCCAGCAGCCCCAGGACAGGGGTATCCTACGAGCAGTACTTC. Its translation: CASSPRTGVSYEQYF.